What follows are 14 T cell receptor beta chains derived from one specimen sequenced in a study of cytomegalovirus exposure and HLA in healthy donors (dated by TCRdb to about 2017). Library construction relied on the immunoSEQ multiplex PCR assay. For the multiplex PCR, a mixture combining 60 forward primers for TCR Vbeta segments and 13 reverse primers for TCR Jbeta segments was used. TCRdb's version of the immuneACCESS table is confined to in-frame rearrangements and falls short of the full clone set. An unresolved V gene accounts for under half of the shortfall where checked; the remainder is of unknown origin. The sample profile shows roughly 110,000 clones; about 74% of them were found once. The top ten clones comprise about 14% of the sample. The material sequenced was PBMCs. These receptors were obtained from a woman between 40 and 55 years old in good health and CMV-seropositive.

The CDR3 loop reads CSVGGQLYGYTF. The DNA for the CDR3 is TGCAGCGTTGGTGGACAGCTCTATGGCTACACCTTC. The chain carries TRBV29-1 and TRBJ1-2, with D tentatively TRBD1 (6 bases). The germline V gene encodes CDR1 SQVTM and CDR2 ANQGSEA. Trimming removed 4 bases at V and 4 bases at J, with 10 bases between. This CDR3 has 12 amino acids.

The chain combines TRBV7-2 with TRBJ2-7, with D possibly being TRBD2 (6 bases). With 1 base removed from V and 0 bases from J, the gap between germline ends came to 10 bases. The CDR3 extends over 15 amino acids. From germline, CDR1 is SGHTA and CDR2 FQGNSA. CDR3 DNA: TGTGCCAGCAGCTTAGTGGCGGGGAGCTCCTACGAGCAGTACTTC. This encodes CASSLVAGSSYEQYF.

The CDR3 DNA reads as TGTGCCAGCAGTTTATCGCGGGCGGGTTTGAGCAAAAACATTCAGTACTTC. This gives the protein CASSLSRAGLSKNIQYF. The chain employs TRBV27 and TRBJ2-4; weak D call: TRBD2 (5 bases). The V gene's germline CDR1 is MNHEY and CDR2 SMNVEV (reference sequence). The length of the CDR3 is 17 residues. Trimming shortened V by 0 bases and J by 3 bases, and 15 bases separated the two germline ends.

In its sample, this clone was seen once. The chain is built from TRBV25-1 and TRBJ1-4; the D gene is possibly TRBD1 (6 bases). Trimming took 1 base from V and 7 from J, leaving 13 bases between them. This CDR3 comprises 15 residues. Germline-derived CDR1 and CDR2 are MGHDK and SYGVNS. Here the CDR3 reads CASSEFGGNAEKLFF. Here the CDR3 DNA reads TGTGCCAGCAGTGAATTTGGGGGCAATGCTGAAAAACTGTTTTTT.

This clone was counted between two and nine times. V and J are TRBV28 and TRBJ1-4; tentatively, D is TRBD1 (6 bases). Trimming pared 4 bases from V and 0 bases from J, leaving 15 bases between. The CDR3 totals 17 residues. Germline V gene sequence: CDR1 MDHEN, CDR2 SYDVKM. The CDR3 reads CASSSPGQGATNEKLFF. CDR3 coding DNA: TGTGCCAGCAGTTCGCCGGGACAAGGTGCAACTAATGAAAAACTGTTTTTT.

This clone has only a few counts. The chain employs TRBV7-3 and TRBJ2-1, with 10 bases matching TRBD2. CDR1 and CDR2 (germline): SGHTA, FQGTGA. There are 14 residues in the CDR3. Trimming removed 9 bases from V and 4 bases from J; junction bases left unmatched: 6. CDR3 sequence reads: CASALAGDYNEQFF. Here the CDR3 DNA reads TGTGCCAGTGCGCTAGCGGGGGATTACAATGAGCAGTTCTTC.

The CDR3 sequence: CASIAVGQLTNYGYTF. CDR3 sequence (DNA): TGTGCCAGCATCGCTGTGGGGCAGCTCACTAACTATGGCTACACCTTC. The chain employs TRBV5-6 and TRBJ1-2; D possibly corresponds to TRBD1 (5 bases). Germline V gene data show CDR1 as SGHDT and CDR2 as YYEEEE. CDR3 size: 16 residues. Trimming stripped 6 bases from V and 0 bases from J, with 18 bases between.

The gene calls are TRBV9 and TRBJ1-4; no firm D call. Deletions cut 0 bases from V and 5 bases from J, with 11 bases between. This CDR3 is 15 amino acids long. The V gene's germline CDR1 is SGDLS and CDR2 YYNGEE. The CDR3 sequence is CASSVAHRPNEKLFF. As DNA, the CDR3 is TGTGCCAGCAGCGTAGCTCACAGACCGAATGAAAAACTGTTTTTT. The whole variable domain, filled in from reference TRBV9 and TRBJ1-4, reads DSGVTQTPKHLITATGQRVTLRCSPRSGDLSVYWYQQSLDQGLQFLIQYYNGEERAKGNILERFSAQQFPDLHSELNLSSLELGDSALYFCASSVAHRPNEKLFFGSGTQLSVL.

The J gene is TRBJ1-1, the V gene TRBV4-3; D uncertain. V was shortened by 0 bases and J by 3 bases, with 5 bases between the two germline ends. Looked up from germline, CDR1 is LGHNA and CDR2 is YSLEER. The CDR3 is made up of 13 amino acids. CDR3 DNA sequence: TGCGCCAGCAGCCAAGAGAGGGACACTGAAGCTTTCTTT. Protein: CASSQERDTEAFF.

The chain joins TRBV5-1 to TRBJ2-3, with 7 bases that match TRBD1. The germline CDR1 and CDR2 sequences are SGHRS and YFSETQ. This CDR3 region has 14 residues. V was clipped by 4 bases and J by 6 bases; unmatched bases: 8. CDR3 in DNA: TGCGCCAGCAGCGACCGGGACAGTAAGGATACGCAGTATTTT. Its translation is CASSDRDSKDTQYF.

The CDR3: CSVQRAGSSTDTQYF. CDR3 sequence (DNA): TGCAGCGTGCAACGAGCGGGATCTAGCACAGATACGCAGTATTTT. V and J are TRBV29-1 and TRBJ2-3; 7 nucleotides align to TRBD2. The CDR3 loop spans 15 amino acids. The ends lost 6 bases at V and 0 bases at J; junction bases unmatched: 9. Germline CDR1 reads SQVTM; CDR2 reads ANQGSEA.

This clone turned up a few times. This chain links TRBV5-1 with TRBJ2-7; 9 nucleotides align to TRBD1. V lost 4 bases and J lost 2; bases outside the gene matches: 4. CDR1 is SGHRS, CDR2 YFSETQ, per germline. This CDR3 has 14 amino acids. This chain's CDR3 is CASSRGTGPYEQYF. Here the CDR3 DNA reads TGCGCCAGCAGCCGGGGGACAGGGCCCTACGAGCAGTACTTC.

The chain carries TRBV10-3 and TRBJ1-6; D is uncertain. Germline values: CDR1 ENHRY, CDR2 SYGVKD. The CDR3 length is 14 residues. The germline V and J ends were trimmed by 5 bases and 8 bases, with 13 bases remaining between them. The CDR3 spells CAISRQRGDSPLHF. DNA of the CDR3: TGTGCCATCAGTCGCCAGAGAGGAGATTCACCCCTCCACTTT.

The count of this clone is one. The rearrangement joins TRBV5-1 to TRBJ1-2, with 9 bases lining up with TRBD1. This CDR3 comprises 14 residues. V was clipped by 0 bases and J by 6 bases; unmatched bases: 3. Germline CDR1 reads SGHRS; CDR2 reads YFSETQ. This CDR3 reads CASSLAGDRDGYTF. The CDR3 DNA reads TGCGCCAGCAGCTTGGCCGGGGACAGGGATGGCTACACCTTC.